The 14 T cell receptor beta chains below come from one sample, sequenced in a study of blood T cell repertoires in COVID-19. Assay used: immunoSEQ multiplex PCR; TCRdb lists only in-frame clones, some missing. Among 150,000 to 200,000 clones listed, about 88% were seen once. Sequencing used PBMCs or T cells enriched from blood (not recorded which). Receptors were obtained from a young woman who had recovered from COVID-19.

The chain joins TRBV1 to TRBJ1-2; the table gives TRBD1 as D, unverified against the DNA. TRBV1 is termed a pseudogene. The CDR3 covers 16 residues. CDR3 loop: CTSSRGFPGQGNGYTF. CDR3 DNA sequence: TGCACCAGCAGCCGGGGGTTCCCGGGACAGGGCAATGGCTACACCTTC.

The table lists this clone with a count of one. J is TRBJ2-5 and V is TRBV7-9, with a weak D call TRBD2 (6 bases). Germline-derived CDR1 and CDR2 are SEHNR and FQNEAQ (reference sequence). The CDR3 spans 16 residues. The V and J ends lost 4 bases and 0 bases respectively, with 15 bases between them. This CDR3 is CASSSASAGYQETQYF. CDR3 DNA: TGTGCCAGCAGCTCGGCTTCGGCGGGGTACCAAGAGACCCAGTACTTC.

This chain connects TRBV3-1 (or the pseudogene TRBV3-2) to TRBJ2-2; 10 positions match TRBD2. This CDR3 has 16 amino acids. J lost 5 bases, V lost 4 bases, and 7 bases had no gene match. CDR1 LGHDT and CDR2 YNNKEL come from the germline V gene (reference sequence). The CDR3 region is CASSPLGSGGTGELFF. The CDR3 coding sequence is TGTGCCAGCAGCCCGCTCGGTAGCGGGGGGACCGGGGAGCTGTTTTTT.

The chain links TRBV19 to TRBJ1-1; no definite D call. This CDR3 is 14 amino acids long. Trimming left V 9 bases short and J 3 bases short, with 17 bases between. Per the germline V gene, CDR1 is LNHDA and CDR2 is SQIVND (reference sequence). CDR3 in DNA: TGTGCCAGCACACCAGAGGGAAGGTACACTGAAGCTTTCTTT. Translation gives CASTPEGRYTEAFF.

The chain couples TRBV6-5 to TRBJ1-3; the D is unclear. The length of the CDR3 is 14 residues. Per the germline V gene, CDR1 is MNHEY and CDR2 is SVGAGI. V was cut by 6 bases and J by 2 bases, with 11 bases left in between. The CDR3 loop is CASRKTRTGNTIYF. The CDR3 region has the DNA TGTGCCAGCAGGAAGACACGGACTGGAAACACCATATATTTT.

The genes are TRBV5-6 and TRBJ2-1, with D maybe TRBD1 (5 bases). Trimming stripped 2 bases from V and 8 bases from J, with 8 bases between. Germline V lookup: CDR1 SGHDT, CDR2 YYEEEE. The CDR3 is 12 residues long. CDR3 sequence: CASSLRGDEQFF. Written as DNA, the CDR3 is TGTGCCAGCAGCTTAAGGGGTGATGAGCAGTTCTTC. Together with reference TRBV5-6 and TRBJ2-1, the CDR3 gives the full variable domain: DAGVTQSPTHLIKTRGQQVTLRCSPKSGHDTVSWYQQALGQGPQFIFQYYEEEERQRGNFPDRFSGHQFPNYSSELNVNALLLGDSALYLCASSLRGDEQFFGPGTRLTVL.

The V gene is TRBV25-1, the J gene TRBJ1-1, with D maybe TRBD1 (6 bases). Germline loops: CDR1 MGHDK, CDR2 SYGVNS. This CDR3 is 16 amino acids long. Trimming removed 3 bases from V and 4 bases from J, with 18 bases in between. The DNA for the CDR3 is TGTGCCAGCAGTGATGGACGGGTGGGGGCTGGCACTGAAGCTTTCTTT. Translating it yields CASSDGRVGAGTEAFF. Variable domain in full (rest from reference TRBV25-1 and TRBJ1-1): EADIYQTPRYLVIGTGKKITLECSQTMGHDKMYWYQQDPGMELHLIHYSYGVNSTEKGDLSSESTVSRIRTEHFPLTLESARPSHTSQYLCASSDGRVGAGTEAFFGQGTRLTVV.

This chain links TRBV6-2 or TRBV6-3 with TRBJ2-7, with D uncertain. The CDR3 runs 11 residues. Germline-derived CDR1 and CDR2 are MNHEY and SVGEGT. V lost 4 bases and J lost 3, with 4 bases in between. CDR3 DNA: TGTGCCAGCAGTTCTATCTACGAGCAGTACTTC. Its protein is CASSSIYEQYF.

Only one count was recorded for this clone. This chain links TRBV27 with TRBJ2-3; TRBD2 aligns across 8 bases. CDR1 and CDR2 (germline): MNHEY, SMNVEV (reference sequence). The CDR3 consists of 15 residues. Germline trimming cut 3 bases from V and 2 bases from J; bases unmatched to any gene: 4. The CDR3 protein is CASSFGGGITDTQYF. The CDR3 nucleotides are TGTGCCAGCAGTTTCGGCGGGGGGATCACAGATACGCAGTATTTT.

The CDR3: CASSDLGHPRTEAFF. The CDR3 DNA sequence: TGTGCCAGCAGTGATCTGGGACACCCGAGGACTGAAGCTTTCTTT. V usage is TRBV2 and J usage is TRBJ1-1; a possible D gene is TRBD1 (6 bases). Trimming pared 3 bases from V and 5 bases from J, leaving 16 bases between. Germline V gene data show CDR1 as SNHLY and CDR2 as FYNNEI. The CDR3 extends over 15 amino acids. Filled out from reference TRBV2 and TRBJ1-1, the complete variable domain reads EPEVTQTPSHQVTQMGQEVILRCVPISNHLYFYWYRQILGQKVEFLVSFYNNEISEKSEIFDDQFSVERPDGSNFTLKIRSTKLEDSAMYFCASSDLGHPRTEAFFGQGTRLTVV.

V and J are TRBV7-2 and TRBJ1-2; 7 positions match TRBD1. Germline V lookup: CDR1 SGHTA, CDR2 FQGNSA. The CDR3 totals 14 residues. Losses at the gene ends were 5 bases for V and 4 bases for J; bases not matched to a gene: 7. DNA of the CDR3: TGTGCCAGCAGCCCGACCGGGACAGCCTATGGCTACACCTTC. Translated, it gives CASSPTGTAYGYTF.

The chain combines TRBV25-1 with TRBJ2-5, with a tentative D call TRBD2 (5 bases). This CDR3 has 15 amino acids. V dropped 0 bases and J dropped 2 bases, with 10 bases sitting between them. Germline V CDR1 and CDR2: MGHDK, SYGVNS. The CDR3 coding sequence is TGTGCCAGCAGTGAATACGGCCCGGGGCAAGAGACCCAGTACTTC. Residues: CASSEYGPGQETQYF. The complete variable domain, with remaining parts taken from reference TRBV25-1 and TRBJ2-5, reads EADIYQTPRYLVIGTGKKITLECSQTMGHDKMYWYQQDPGMELHLIHYSYGVNSTEKGDLSSESTVSRIRTEHFPLTLESARPSHTSQYLCASSEYGPGQETQYFGPGTRLLVL.

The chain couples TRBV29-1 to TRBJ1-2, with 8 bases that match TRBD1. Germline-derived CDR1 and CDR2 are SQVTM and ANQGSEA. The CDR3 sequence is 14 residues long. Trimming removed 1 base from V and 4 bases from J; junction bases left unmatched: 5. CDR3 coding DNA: TGCAGCGTTGAAGGGAGGACAGGGTTCTATGGCTACACCTTC. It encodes CSVEGRTGFYGYTF. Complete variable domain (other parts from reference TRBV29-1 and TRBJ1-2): SAVISQKPSRDICQRGTSLTIQCQVDSQVTMMFWYRQQPGQSLTLIATANQGSEATYESGFVIDKFPISRPNLTFSTLTVSNMSPEDSSIYLCSVEGRTGFYGYTFGSGTRLTVV.

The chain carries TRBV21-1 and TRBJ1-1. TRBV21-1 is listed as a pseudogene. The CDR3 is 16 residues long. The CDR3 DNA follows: TGTGCCAGCAGACCCCGGGACCCGGGGGAGAACACTGAAGCTTTCTTT. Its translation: CASRPRDPGENTEAFF.